This passage covers 11 T cell receptor beta chains from one sample sequenced in a study of T cell responses to AZD1222 COVID-19 vaccine. Sequencing was performed with immunoSEQ multiplex PCR; in TCRdb, only in-frame clones are kept and a portion is missing. The sample holds approximately 170,000 clones; about 90% are singletons and the top ten take about 9.9%. This material consisted of peripheral blood, taken 28 days after the second AZD1222 dose. All receptors come from an adult who received the AZD1222 COVID-19 vaccine.

CDR3 sequence reads: CSVLGLANTEAFF. The CDR3 DNA reads TGCAGCGTCCTGGGACTTGCGAACACTGAAGCTTTCTTT. V and J are TRBV29-1 and TRBJ1-1, with D perhaps TRBD1 (5 bases). Trimming stripped 6 bases from V and 1 base from J, with 12 bases between. CDR3 length: 13 amino acids. CDR1 is SQVTM, CDR2 ANQGSEA, per germline.

With regard to this clone: The junction shows a germline mismatch at one end, possibly a read error. CDR3 protein: CSVVGGNFGYTF. The CDR3 DNA sequence: TGCAGCGTTGTCGGGGGCAACTTTGGCTACACCTTC. The chain uses TRBV29-1 and TRBJ1-2; D might be TRBD1 (6 bases). This CDR3 spans 12 amino acids. Germline CDR1 reads SQVTM; CDR2 reads ANQGSEA. Full variable domain (rest looked up from reference TRBV29-1 and TRBJ1-2): SAVISQKPSRDICQRGTSLTIQCQVDSQVTMMFWYRQQPGQSLTLIATANQGSEATYESGFVIDKFPISRPNLTFSTLTVSNMSPEDSSIYLCSVVGGNFGYTFGSGTRLTVV.

The chain combines TRBV11-2 with TRBJ2-7, with D possibly being TRBD1 (5 bases). The CDR3 runs 15 residues. CDR1 SGHAT and CDR2 FQNNGV come from the germline V gene. The germline V and J ends were trimmed by 3 bases and 2 bases, with 14 bases remaining between them. CDR3 amino acids: CASSFPGPQTYEQYF. DNA for the CDR3: TGTGCCAGCAGCTTCCCAGGGCCGCAAACCTACGAGCAGTACTTC. Complete variable domain (other parts from reference TRBV11-2 and TRBJ2-7): EAGVAQSPRYKIIEKRQSVAFWCNPISGHATLYWYQQILGQGPKLLIQFQNNGVVDDSQLPKDRFSAERLKGVDSTLKIQPAKLEDSAVYLCASSFPGPQTYEQYFGPGTRLTVT.

The V gene is TRBV19, the J gene TRBJ2-5; TRBD2 matches at 11 bases. CDR1 LNHDA and CDR2 SQIVND come from the germline V gene (reference sequence). Losses at the gene ends were 6 bases for V and 5 bases for J; bases not matched to a gene: 8. The CDR3 has 15 amino acids. In DNA, the CDR3 is TGTGCCAGTAGGGAGGTAGCGGGGGGGCCGGAGACCCAGTACTTC. Protein sequence: CASREVAGGPETQYF.

This clone was counted a few times. The gene calls are TRBV29-1 and TRBJ1-5; D perhaps matches TRBD1 (6 bases). The V and J ends lost 3 bases and 5 bases respectively, with 17 bases between them. Germline assignment: CDR1 SQVTM and CDR2 ANQGSEA. This CDR3 contains 15 residues. The CDR3 here is CSVEDPRTVDQPQHF. The DNA for the CDR3 is TGCAGCGTTGAGGACCCTAGGACAGTTGATCAGCCCCAGCATTTT.

V gene TRBV2 combines with J gene TRBJ1-6; 11 nucleotides align to TRBD1. CDR1 is SNHLY, CDR2 FYNNEI, per germline. The CDR3 totals 14 residues. The V and J ends lost 6 bases and 10 bases, in that order; junction bases with no gene match: 5. CDR3 DNA sequence: TGTGCCAGCAGCGGACAGGGGGCAGGATCACCCCTCCACTTT. It encodes CASSGQGAGSPLHF. Based on the CDR3 plus reference TRBV2 and TRBJ1-6, the full variable domain is EPEVTQTPSHQVTQMGQEVILRCVPISNHLYFYWYRQILGQKVEFLVSFYNNEISEKSEIFDDQFSVERPDGSNFTLKIRSTKLEDSAMYFCASSGQGAGSPLHFGNGTRLTVT.

The chain combines TRBV27 with TRBJ2-7; possibly TRBD1 or TRBD2 for D (6 bases each). The CDR3 is 11 amino acids. Germline CDR1 is MNHEY and CDR2 is SMNVEV (reference sequence). Trimming took 10 bases from V and 7 from J, leaving 14 bases between them. This chain's CDR3 is CATKGGVEQYF. The CDR3, as DNA: TGTGCCACCAAGGGGGGTGTAGAGCAGTACTTC.

The V and J genes are TRBV12-3 or TRBV12-4 and TRBJ2-7, with D hard to call. V was cut by 2 bases and J by 3 bases, with 5 bases left in between. The CDR3 totals 12 residues. The CDR3 loop is CASSLMGYEQYF. The CDR3 region has the DNA TGTGCCAGCAGTTTAATGGGCTACGAGCAGTACTTC.

In this sample, this clone turned up a few times. The J gene is TRBJ1-2, the V gene TRBV29-1; D is undetermined. V lost 2 bases, J lost 2 bases, and 6 bases lay in between. From germline, CDR1 is SQVTM and CDR2 ANQGSEA. The CDR3 is made up of 12 amino acids. In DNA, the CDR3 is TGCAGCGTTGAACGGCCGAACTATGGCTACACCTTC. Translating it yields CSVERPNYGYTF.

The chain couples TRBV4-3 to TRBJ2-7, with D possibly being TRBD2 (6 bases). The CDR3 spans 15 residues. V was shortened by 0 bases and J by 0 bases, with 9 bases between the two germline ends. Germline lookup yields CDR1 LGHNA and CDR2 YSLEER. The DNA of the CDR3 is TGCGCCAGCAGCCAAGAGGCGGGGAGCTCCTACGAGCAGTACTTC. Encoded protein: CASSQEAGSSYEQYF.

This clone appeared a few times. The chain links TRBV5-6 to TRBJ2-7, with D perhaps matching TRBD1 (5 bases). Trimming left V 4 bases short and J 1 base short, with 15 bases between. The germline V gene has CDR1 SGHDT and CDR2 YYEEEE. CDR3 length equals 15 residues. CDR3: CASSLGLGSSYEQYF. CDR3 coding DNA: TGTGCCAGCAGCCTGGGGCTTGGATCGTCCTACGAGCAGTACTTC.